Below, 11 T cell receptor beta chains from the same sample are listed, as sequenced in a study of T cell changes during pregnancy in multiple sclerosis. The data were produced by immunoSEQ multiplex PCR, yet TCRdb's version contains in-frame clones alone and is incomplete. Found here are 78,000 or so clones, about 92% of them singletons; the top ten hold roughly 2.5%. The sequenced sample was peripheral blood, obtained before pregnancy. The receptors stem from a female donor with multiple sclerosis, enrolled in a pregnancy study.

This rearrangement joins TRBV7-9 to TRBJ1-2; 9 nucleotides agree with TRBD1. The length of the CDR3 is 15 residues. V dropped 4 bases and J dropped 6; count of bases not matched to a gene: 9. CDR1 is SEHNR, CDR2 FQNEAQ, per germline (reference sequence). The DNA for the CDR3 is TGTGCCAGCAGCTCCCGGGACAGGGAAAAGGATGGCTACACCTTC. Its translation is CASSSRDREKDGYTF.

V gene TRBV28 combines with J gene TRBJ2-1; possible D gene TRBD2, 6 bases. Trimming cost V 4 bases and J 5 bases, with 12 bases left between them. The CDR3 runs 14 residues. Germline CDR1 reads MDHEN; CDR2 reads SYDVKM. The CDR3 nucleotides read TGTGCCAGCAGTTGGCGGGGACTGAACAATGAGCAGTTCTTC. Translated, it gives CASSWRGLNNEQFF.

This sequence joins TRBV19 and TRBJ1-4; 9 bases are shared with TRBD1. Losses at the gene ends were 10 bases for V and 8 bases for J; bases not matched to a gene: 8. Germline V CDR1 and CDR2: LNHDA, SQIVND (reference sequence). The CDR3 is made up of 13 amino acids. CDR3 nucleotides: TGTGCCACCTGGGGACAGGGTGGAGAAAAACTGTTTTTT. Its protein is CATWGQGGEKLFF.

This chain uses TRBV18 with TRBJ1-5, with D perhaps TRBD1 (5 bases). Trimming shortened V by 5 bases and J by 7 bases, and 12 bases separated the two germline ends. Germline V gives CDR1 KGHSH, CDR2 LQKENI. This CDR3 has 13 amino acids. CDR3 nucleotides: TGTGCCAGCTCATCAGGGCGGGAGCAGCCCCAGCATTTT. Translation: CASSSGREQPQHF.

V gene TRBV5-1 combines with J gene TRBJ2-7; the match to TRBD2 covers 7 bases. V lost 0 bases to trimming and J lost 3 bases; unmatched junction nucleotides: 6. This CDR3 has 15 residues. Germline-derived CDR1 and CDR2 are SGHRS and YFSETQ. This chain's CDR3 is CASSLEAGANYEQYF. In nucleotides, the CDR3 is TGCGCCAGCAGCTTGGAGGCGGGAGCGAACTACGAGCAGTACTTC.

The chain links TRBV6-1 to TRBJ1-5, with TRBD1 matching over 9 bases. Trimming at V came to 5 bases and at J to 2 bases, leaving 1 base not matched to a gene. The germline CDR1 and CDR2 sequences are MNHNS and SASEGT. The CDR3 extends over 14 amino acids. The CDR3, as DNA: TGTGCCAGCAGTACAGGGGGCCGCAATCAGCCCCAGCATTTT. Translating it yields CASSTGGRNQPQHF.

This sequence joins TRBV5-1 and TRBJ2-7; 10 bases line up with TRBD1. The CDR3 has 16 residues. Germline CDR1 and CDR2: SGHRS and YFSETQ. The V gene end was trimmed by 0 bases and the J gene end by 5 bases; junction bases not matched to a gene: 8. Here the CDR3 reads CASSLASTGGVDEQYF. DNA for the CDR3: TGCGCCAGCAGCTTGGCCTCGACAGGGGGCGTCGACGAGCAGTACTTC. Full variable domain (outside the CDR3, taken from reference TRBV5-1 and TRBJ2-7): KAGVTQTPRYLIKTRGQQVTLSCSPISGHRSVSWYQQTPGQGLQFLFEYFSETQRNKGNFPGRFSGRQFSNSRSEMNVSTLELGDSALYLCASSLASTGGVDEQYFGPGTRLTVT.

The chain carries TRBV28 and TRBJ1-1; a weak D match, TRBD1 (5 bases). The CDR3 contains 14 residues. V gave up 4 bases and J gave up 5 bases, with 14 bases separating them. Germline loops: CDR1 MDHEN, CDR2 SYDVKM. In DNA, the CDR3 is TGTGCCAGCAGTTACGACAGTCTCCTTACTGAAGCTTTCTTT. It yields the protein CASSYDSLLTEAFF.

The chain has TRBV6-6 and TRBJ2-1, with 9 bases lining up with TRBD2. The V and J ends lost 8 bases and 8 bases, in that order; junction bases with no gene match: 10. The germline V gene encodes CDR1 MNHNY and CDR2 SVGAGI (reference sequence). This CDR3 has 14 residues. CDR3 sequence reads: CASQEAGGSDEQFF. The DNA of the CDR3 is TGTGCCAGCCAAGAGGCGGGAGGGAGCGATGAGCAGTTCTTC.

The gene calls are TRBV6-1 and TRBJ2-2, with D hard to call. The germline CDR1 and CDR2 sequences are MNHNS and SASEGT. The CDR3 length is 16 residues. Deletions cut 4 bases from V and 6 bases from J, with 18 bases between. CDR3 loop: CASSGVAPVVAGELFF. CDR3 sequence (DNA): TGTGCCAGCAGTGGAGTCGCTCCGGTCGTGGCCGGGGAGCTGTTTTTT.

The V call is TRBV5-1, the J call TRBJ2-2, with 14 bases matching TRBD2. This CDR3 is 17 amino acids long. The trim removed 3 bases at V and 4 bases at J, leaving 5 bases unmatched. CDR1 and CDR2 (germline): SGHRS, YFSETQ. Written as DNA, the CDR3 is TGCGCCAGCAGCTCCCATGGGACTAGCGGGGGCACCGGGGAGCTGTTTTTT. Translated, it gives CASSSHGTSGGTGELFF.